Listed below are T cell receptor beta chains from one sample, sequenced in a study of blood T cells in healthy people across ages. TCRdb re-called the 5' RACE reads through MiXCR, storing one row per CDR3 protein. The table shows 720,000 or so distinct CDR3 sequences, with 35% to 50% occurring only once. What was sequenced was blood. The receptors stem from an elderly man in good health. Each CDR3 is given with its conserved first and last residue. The D gene is left open where the match is weak. The size entry is marked missing in some rows and otherwise reads once, few, many or a size class.

V gene	J gene	clone size	D gene	CDR3 DNA	CDR3 protein
TRBV20-1	TRBJ2-3	.	TRBD2	TGCAGTGCCCGACCGGGACTAGCGGGAGGCACAGATACGCAGTATTTT	CSARPGLAGGTDTQYF
TRBV2	TRBJ2-1	.	TRBD1	TGTGCCAGCATAGCCCGACAGGGAGATTTTGAGCAGTTCTTC	CASIARQGDFEQFF
TRBV5-6	TRBJ2-5	.	.	TGTGCCAGCAGCTCAACTAGCTCCGGGGAGACCCAGTACTTC	CASSSTSSGETQYF
TRBV7-2	TRBJ2-5	many	TRBD1	TGTGCCAGCAGCTGGGGACAGGGATCAGAGACCCAGTACTTC	CASSWGQGSETQYF
TRBV4-1	TRBJ2-5	.	.	TGCGCCAGCAGCCAAGAAGGGGGATTGGAGACCCAGTACTTC	CASSQEGGLETQYF
TRBV14	TRBJ2-2	.	TRBD1	TGTGCCAGCAGCCCTCGGACAGGGGGTTTTCGAGGGACCGGGGAGCTGTTTTTT	CASSPRTGGFRGTGELFF
TRBV5-1	TRBJ2-2	.	.	TGCGCCAGCAACCGGGACGACGGCACCGGGGAGCTGTTTTTT	CASNRDDGTGELFF
TRBV11-1	TRBJ1-2	.	TRBD1	TGTGCCAGCAGCTTAGCGATGGGACAGGGGAGCTATGGCTACACCTTC	CASSLAMGQGSYGYTF
TRBV10-2	TRBJ2-3	.	.	TGCGCCAGCAGTGAACTAGTCACAGATACGCAGTATTTT	CASSELVTDTQYF
TRBV4-2	TRBJ2-1	many	.	TGTGCCAGCAGCCAAGATGGGCGGCCGAGGGGGAATGAGCAGTTCTTC	CASSQDGRPRGNEQFF
TRBV7-3	TRBJ2-3	few	.	TGTGCCAGCAGCTTAACGCCCGCCGGGGATACGCAGTATTTT	CASSLTPAGDTQYF
TRBV20-1	TRBJ2-1	few	TRBD1	TGCAGTGCTAGAATACGGGACAGGCGGAATGAGCAGTTCTTC	CSARIRDRRNEQFF
TRBV21-1	TRBJ2-1	few	.	TGTGCCAGCAGCAAAGGGGACGGGGAGAGCCATGAGCAGTTCTTC	CASSKGDGESHEQFF
TRBV9	TRBJ2-7	.	TRBD2	TGTGCCAGCAGCGTTACTAGCGGGAGCACAAATGAGAAGTACTTC	CASSVTSGSTNEKYF
TRBV27	TRBJ2-5	.	TRBD1	TGTGCCAGCAGTCCTCCCTTAGGACAGGGGAACGAAGAGACCCAGTACTTC	CASSPPLGQGNEETQYF
TRBV5-1	TRBJ2-5	.	.	TGCGCCAGCAGCTCGGGGGACTCCTCGCGGGAGACCCAGTACTTC	CASSSGDSSRETQYF
TRBV20-1	TRBJ2-6	.	.	TGCAGTGCTAGCTTAGGAGGGGCTGGGGCCAACGTCCTGACTTTC	CSASLGGAGANVLTF
TRBV7-9	TRBJ2-3	few	.	TGTGCCAGCAGCTTAGATCCGGCAGATACGCAGTATTTT	CASSLDPADTQYF
TRBV20-1	TRBJ2-3	few	TRBD2	TGCAGTGCTAGAGATCCTAGCGGGAGTGTAGATACGCAGTATTTT	CSARDPSGSVDTQYF
TRBV10-2	TRBJ1-5	.	.	TGCGCCAGCAGTGAGTCGTTCCGGGATAGCAATCAGCCCCAGCATTTT	CASSESFRDSNQPQHF
TRBV2	TRBJ1-5	.	.	TGTGCCAGCAGTATCACAGGCGGGCAGAGTCAGCCCCAGCATTTT	CASSITGGQSQPQHF
TRBV30	TRBJ2-7	few	TRBD2	TGTGCCTGGAGTGTAGGCGGGGGGGCCTACGAGCAGTACTTC	CAWSVGGGAYEQYF
TRBV9	TRBJ1-2	.	.	TGTGCCAGCAGGGGGACGAGCTATGGCTACACCTTC	CASRGTSYGYTF
TRBV7-2	TRBJ2-7	few	.	TGTGCCAGCAGCCCAGATACGACAAACTACGAGCAGTACTTC	CASSPDTTNYEQYF
TRBV9	TRBJ2-4	.	TRBD1	TGTGCCAGCAGCGAGAGCTCGGGACAGGGGCCCACCACTAGCAAAAACATTCAGTACTTC	CASSESSGQGPTTSKNIQYF
TRBV2	TRBJ1-5	.	.	TGTGCCAGCAGTGAAGAGCAGGGCAAAAATCAGCCCCAGCATTTT	CASSEEQGKNQPQHF
TRBV7-2	TRBJ2-3	many	.	TGTGCCAGCAGCTACCCTTCCTCTTCAGATACGCAGTATTTT	CASSYPSSSDTQYF
TRBV12-5	TRBJ2-3	.	.	TGTGCTAGTGGTTTGGGGCTGATGAAGGTGTTGGATGCGCAGTATTTT	CASGLGLMKVLDAQYF
TRBV3-1	TRBJ2-7	.	.	TGTGCCGGCAGCCAACGAGAGGACTACGAGCAGTACTTC	CAGSQREDYEQYF